This T cell receptor (beta chain) was retrieved from a study of blood T cell repertoires in COVID-19 (dated by TCRdb to the early 2020s). About the full investigation: Collaborator samples came from the United States, Italy and Spain and covered acute and convalescent phases of COVID-19. The samples were drawn from two sources: the first 160 participants of the ongoing ImmuneRACE study, and fewer than 1,500 subjects contributed by 6 global collaborators. The repertoires were made available in a free public database intended to serve as a resource for research on the immune response to SARS-CoV-2. The prospective study material was composed of cDNA or gDNA derived from T cells, B-cell-depleted T cells, or PBMCs. Where available, HLA class I and class II types were obtained from metadata supplied by the sample provider rather than from assay-based typing. Deeply sampled blood TCRbeta repertoires from subjects exposed to, actively infected with, or recovered from COVID-19 were included in the dataset. Sample metadata almost always included a de-identified subject ID, COVID-19 status, age in years and sex. Broader findings and caveats from the paper: Clinical and demographic metadata were provided uncurated, with the amount varying by source and participant.

Whole blood was collected in K2EDTA tubes by collaborating institutions according to the institutions' own protocols. For TCRbeta analysis, collaborator samples were shipped as frozen whole blood, as isolated PBMCs, or as DNA extracted from either sample type. CDR1 is given as SGHVS and CDR2 as FQNEAQ, both from the germline V gene. The V end loses 4 bases and the J end loses 10 bases, and a stretch of 8 bases separates them. The CDR3 sequence holds 12 residues, the cysteine and phenylalanine included. CDR3 DNA is the only sequence kept; it has 36 bases, read in frame from the first base. Comment on this clone: This clone's antigen is unknown. Base qualities are not at hand, and no much larger clone is one base apart.

The immunoSEQ Assay, a bias-controlled multiplex PCR, was used to amplify TCRbeta CDR3 regions from genomic DNA. The paper's processing steps were these. The number of nucleated cells in each sample was estimated by amplification of reference gene primers within the assay. To quantify the absolute abundance of each unique TCRbeta CDR3 rearrangement, sequence reads were collapsed and filtered. Productive Simpson clonality was computed per sample as the square root of Simpson's diversity index over productive rearrangements. This immuneACCESS table, as held by TCRdb, lists in-frame sequences with V and J called but not all clones. Of the missing ones, under half trace to an unresolved V gene in checked studies; the others have no known cause. That table furnishes V, J and clone size, whereas the DNA furnished D and trimming. The sample table holds more than 85,000 clones, of which 70% to 90% were seen once. The ten top clones hold 15% to 20% of the sample.

The clonotype originates from a human donor in a cohort sampled during active COVID-19. The chain links TRBV7-8 with TRBJ1-6; tentative D gene TRBD1, with 6 bases matching. The sequencing input was peripheral blood. The CDR3 amino acid sequence is: CASSSQGSPLHF. The DNA reads as follows: TGTGCCAGCAGCTCACAGGGATCACCCCTCCACTTT. Here the CDR3 is joined to the reference TRBV7-8 and TRBJ1-6 genes, and the full variable domain is: GAGVSQSPRYKVAKRGQDVALRCDPISGHVSLFWYQQALGQGPEFLTYFQNEAQLDKSGLPSDRFFAERPEGSVSTLKIQRTQQEDSAVYLCASSSQGSPLHFGNGTRLTVT.